This note documents a single TCR beta chain sequence. Produced via immunoSEQ multiplex PCR; TCRdb's table is partial and in-frame only. The table lists 150,000 to 200,000 clones, over 85% of them singletons. This sample is drawn from a study of blood T cell repertoires in COVID-19. Germline V gives CDR1 SNHLY, CDR2 FYNNEI. Unmatched junction bases numbered 6, after V lost 6 bases and J lost 2 bases. This CDR3 contains 16 residues. The chain employs TRBV2 and TRBJ1-6; 8 nucleotides match TRBD1. What was sequenced was peripheral blood. The receptor was derived from a woman aged 60-70 years with COVID-19, enrolled during active disease. Here the CDR3 reads CASRPGQGAYNSPLHF. The CDR3 DNA is TGTGCCAGCAGACCCGGACAGGGCGCCTATAATTCACCCCTCCACTTT. Filled out from reference TRBV2 and TRBJ1-6, the complete variable domain reads EPEVTQTPSHQVTQMGQEVILRCVPISNHLYFYWYRQILGQKVEFLVSFYNNEISEKSEIFDDQFSVERPDGSNFTLKIRSTKLEDSAMYFCASRPGQGAYNSPLHFGNGTRLTVT.